These 6 T cell receptor beta chains were all obtained from the same sample, sequenced in a study of shared clonotypes between healthy human individuals. The assay was immunoSEQ multiplex PCR, and TCRdb's table has in-frame clones only and misses some. The sample carries about 2.4 million clones, approximately 94% recorded once. The sequenced sample consisted of naive CD4+ T cells sorted from blood. Subset in this sample: CD45RA+ positively selected. These receptors all stem from a man in his late teens or twenties in good health.

The chain joins TRBV18 to TRBJ1-4; the D is unclear. In germline, CDR1 is KGHSH, CDR2 LQKENI. The CDR3 has 14 residues. V was clipped by 8 bases and J by 0 bases, with 10 bases between them. The chain's CDR3 is CASTPGSTNEKLFF. DNA of the CDR3: TGTGCCAGCACCCCGGGATCAACTAATGAAAAACTGTTTTTT.

The genes are TRBV19 and TRBJ2-1, with 8 bases that match TRBD2. The CDR3 sequence is 14 residues long. J gave up 9 bases and V 4 bases, and 8 bases lay outside the gene matches. The germline V gene encodes CDR1 LNHDA and CDR2 SQIVND (reference sequence). In nucleotides, the CDR3 is TGTGCCAGTAGTACTAGCGGGCTTGTTGGTGAGCAGTTCTTC. Translating gives CASSTSGLVGEQFF.

This rearrangement joins TRBV7-9 to TRBJ1-1; no clear D. Trimming stripped 5 bases from V and 1 base from J, with 17 bases between. This CDR3 has 16 residues. Germline-derived CDR1 and CDR2 are SEHNR and FQNEAQ (reference sequence). CDR3 region: CASSRRAEIPNTEAFF. CDR3 nucleotides: TGTGCCAGCAGCCGACGCGCAGAGATACCGAACACTGAAGCTTTCTTT.

The CDR3, as DNA: TGTGCCAGCAAGGGGCAAACCGGGGAGCTGTTTTTT. Protein: CASKGQTGELFF. V and J are TRBV25-1 and TRBJ2-2, with D perhaps matching TRBD1 (5 bases). CDR1 MGHDK and CDR2 SYGVNS come from the germline V gene. Trimming took off 7 bases at V and 5 bases at J, with 8 bases between the two ends. This CDR3 has 12 amino acids.

V is TRBV6-6 and J is TRBJ2-1; 7 bases are shared with TRBD2. The germline CDR1 and CDR2 sequences are MNHNY and SVGAGI (reference sequence). The V segment lost 0 bases and the J segment 3 bases; nucleotides outside the gene matches: 2. The CDR3 spans 15 residues. The CDR3 sequence is CASSYSGGNYNEQFF. CDR3 nucleotide sequence: TGTGCCAGCAGTTACTCGGGGGGGAACTACAATGAGCAGTTCTTC.

Turning to this clone: Other DNA sequences from this sample encode an identical CDR3 as well. The gene calls are TRBV7-9 and TRBJ2-6, with unresolved D. The length of the CDR3 is 13 residues. Germline V gene lookup returns CDR1 SEHNR and CDR2 FQNEAQ (reference sequence). Between the trimmed V and J ends, which lost 3 bases and 1 base, there was a span of 1 base. CDR3 residues: CASSFSGANVLTF. The DNA of the CDR3 is TGTGCCAGCAGCTTTTCTGGGGCCAACGTCCTGACTTTC.